These T cell receptor beta chains were read from a single sample in a study of T-cell memory formation after mild COVID-19. MiXCR, applied by TCRdb to the 5' RACE reads, yields one record per CDR3 protein. The sample includes roughly 500,000 distinct CDR3 sequences, roughly 22% of them seen just once. The sequencing input was PBMCs or a T cell subset sorted from them (not recorded which). The receptors shown here come from an adult woman who had mild COVID-19 (a few samples of this study predate the infection). Cell type and time point are not known. CDR3s include the opening cysteine and the closing phenylalanine or tryptophan. The order of the fields is clone size, D gene, V gene, CDR3 length, J gene, CDR3 DNA, CDR3 protein. D genes are given only for firm matches. The size of a clone is reported for some rows only, either as once, few or many, or as a class for expanded clones.

-,TRBD2,TRBV7-9,16,TRBJ2-3,TGTGCCAGCAGCTTCTCCCTAGCGGCCTACACAGATACGCAGTATTTT,CASSFSLAAYTDTQYF
few,TRBD2,TRBV6-2/TRBV6-3,15,TRBJ2-1,TGTGCCAGCAGATCACTAGCGGTCTCCTACAATGAGCAGTTCTTC,CASRSLAVSYNEQFF
few,TRBD2,TRBV6-5,16,TRBJ2-2,TGTGCCAGCAGCCCCACCGGGAGGGCCCGGGTCGGGGAGCTGTTTTTT,CASSPTGRARVGELFF
-,-,TRBV12-5,13,TRBJ1-1,TGTGCTAGTGGTTTGGAGGGGTGGACTGAAGCTTTCTTT,CASGLEGWTEAFF
-,TRBD1,TRBV7-9,18,TRBJ1-3,TGTGCCAGCAGTCCCGCCGTAGGACAGGGGATATCCGGAAACACCATATATTTT,CASSPAVGQGISGNTIYF
-,-,TRBV9,16,TRBJ2-7,TGTGCCAGCAGCGTAGGCCCTTCCCCAAGGTCCTACGAGCAGTACTTC,CASSVGPSPRSYEQYF
once,-,TRBV6-1,18,TRBJ1-4,TGTGCCAGCAGCCACGGTGGTGGCAACCTTGCAACTAATGAAAAACTGTTTTTT,CASSHGGGNLATNEKLFF
many,TRBD1,TRBV11-2,14,TRBJ2-7,TGCGCCAGCAGCTTGGACAGGGGGCTTTACGAGCAGTACTTC,CASSLDRGLYEQYF
-,-,TRBV3-1,14,TRBJ2-7,TGTGCCAGCAGCCAAGTGTACAGCTCCTACGAGCAGTACTTC,CASSQVYSSYEQYF
-,-,TRBV5-1,13,TRBJ2-7,TGCGCCAGCAGCTTGGACAGGGAGAACGAGCAGTACTTC,CASSLDRENEQYF
-,-,TRBV20-1,14,TRBJ2-1,TGCAGTGCAGAGCGACCGGGGCAATGGGATGAGCAGTTCTTC,CSAERPGQWDEQFF
-,TRBD1,TRBV9,15,TRBJ2-7,TGTGCCAGCAGCGCAAACCCGGGACAGAACTACGAGCAGTACTTC,CASSANPGQNYEQYF
-,TRBD2,TRBV6-1,15,TRBJ2-1,TGTGCCAGCAGTGAAGCGCCTTCTAGCGGGGGGGAGCAGTTCTTC,CASSEAPSSGGEQFF
-,-,TRBV18,13,TRBJ1-1,TGTGCCAGCTCACCAAACCTGGACACGGAAGCTTTCTTT,CASSPNLDTEAFF
-,TRBD2,TRBV7-2,16,TRBJ2-3,TGTGCCAGCAGCTCCAGTCTAGCGGGAGGGCCGAATACGCAGTATTTT,CASSSSLAGGPNTQYF
few,-,TRBV2,13,TRBJ2-7,TGTGCCAGCAGTGATCCCCAGGACTACGAGCAGTACTTC,CASSDPQDYEQYF
few,-,TRBV7-2,14,TRBJ2-2,TGTGCCAGCAGCTTTCGGCCGATAACCGGGGAGCTGTTTTTT,CASSFRPITGELFF
few,-,TRBV28,14,TRBJ2-6,TGTGCCAGCAGTCTTCTCTCTGGGGCCAACGTCCTGACTTTC,CASSLLSGANVLTF
few,TRBD2,TRBV7-3,13,TRBJ2-7,TGTGCCAGCAGGCCCGGACTAGCGGGCCCCCAGTACTTC,CASRPGLAGPQYF
-,-,TRBV2,11,TRBJ2-1,TGTGCCAGCAGTGTCTTCGATGAGCAGTTCTTC,CASSVFDEQFF
few,TRBD2,TRBV9,15,TRBJ2-3,TGTGCCAGCAGCGTAGTCCTAGCGGGGTTAGATACGCAGTATTTT,CASSVVLAGLDTQYF
-,TRBD2,TRBV5-1,14,TRBJ2-5,TGCGCCAGCAGCTTGGGGACTAGCGGGGAGACCCAGTACTTC,CASSLGTSGETQYF
many,-,TRBV11-2,14,TRBJ2-5,TGTGCCAGCAGCTTACCGTCTTCTCAAGAGACCCAGTACTTC,CASSLPSSQETQYF
-,-,TRBV29-1,12,TRBJ2-7,TGCAGCGTTGTTGGATCCTCCTACGAGCAGTACTTC,CSVVGSSYEQYF
-,TRBD1,TRBV7-9,15,TRBJ2-5,TGTGCCAGCAGCTTACTACAGGGGGCCGGGGAGACCCAGTACTTC,CASSLLQGAGETQYF
-,-,TRBV7-6,11,TRBJ1-1,TGTGCCAGCAGCTCGCAGGCTGAAGCTTTCTTT,CASSSQAEAFF
few,TRBD1,TRBV28,17,TRBJ1-2,TGTGCCAGCAGTACCTCGGGTGCAGGGGGCGGTATCTATGGCTACACCTTC,CASSTSGAGGGIYGYTF
many,-,TRBV12-3/TRBV12-4,13,TRBJ1-2,TGTGCCAGCAGTCTCCAGACTAACTATGGCTACACCTTC,CASSLQTNYGYTF
few,-,TRBV5-1,14,TRBJ2-3,TGCGCCAGCAGCTTACCGACTAGCACAGATACGCAGTATTTT,CASSLPTSTDTQYF
-,-,TRBV6-1,16,TRBJ1-5,TGTGCCAGCAGTGACCCACACTCGTATGGCAATCAGCCCCAGCATTTT,CASSDPHSYGNQPQHF
few,-,TRBV5-5,16,TRBJ2-7,TGTGCCAGCAGCTTGGTAGTCACATGGGTTTCCTACGAGCAGTACTTC,CASSLVVTWVSYEQYF
few,-,TRBV2,14,TRBJ2-5,TGTGCCAGCAGCTCCCGGGACACCGAGGGGACCCAGTACTTC,CASSSRDTEGTQYF
few,TRBD2,TRBV7-2,14,TRBJ2-1,TGTGCCAGCAGCTTAGGTAGTGGGGGAGGGGAGCAGTTCTTC,CASSLGSGGGEQFF
few,TRBD2,TRBV24-1,18,TRBJ2-2,TGTGCCACCAGTGACCAAACCACCGGACTAGCCGGCACCGGGGAGCTGTTTTTT,CATSDQTTGLAGTGELFF
-,-,TRBV7-7,14,TRBJ2-5,TGTGCCAGCAGCTCAGGGCGGGGCTTGGAGACCCAGTACTTC,CASSSGRGLETQYF
-,-,TRBV2,13,TRBJ1-2,TGTGCCAGCAGTGAGTGGAGGGACTATGGCTACACCTTC,CASSEWRDYGYTF
-,-,TRBV20-1,13,TRBJ2-5,TGCAGTGCTCCCGTCTTAGCCCGAGAGACCCAGTACTTC,CSAPVLARETQYF
-,-,TRBV21-1,16,TRBJ2-1,TGTGCCAGCAGCCTCCTGAAAGGTGTGGGTGACAATGAGCAGTTCTTC,CASSLLKGVGDNEQFF
few,TRBD2,TRBV12-3/TRBV12-4,16,TRBJ2-3,TGTGCCAGCAGTGAAAGGACTAGCGGCAGCACAGATACGCAGTATTTT,CASSERTSGSTDTQYF